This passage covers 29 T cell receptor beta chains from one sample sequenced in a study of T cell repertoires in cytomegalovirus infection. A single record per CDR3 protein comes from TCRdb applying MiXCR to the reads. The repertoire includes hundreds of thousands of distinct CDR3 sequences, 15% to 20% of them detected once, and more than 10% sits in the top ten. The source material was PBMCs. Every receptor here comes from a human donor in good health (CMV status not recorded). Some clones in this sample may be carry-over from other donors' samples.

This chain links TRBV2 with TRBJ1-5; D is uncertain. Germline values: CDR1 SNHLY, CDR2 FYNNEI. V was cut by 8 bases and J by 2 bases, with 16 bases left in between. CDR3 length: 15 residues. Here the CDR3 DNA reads TGTGCCAGCTCGTCTCAGGTGGTAGGCAATCAGCCCCAGCATTTT. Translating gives CASSSQVVGNQPQHF. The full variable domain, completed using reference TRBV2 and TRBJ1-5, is EPEVTQTPSHQVTQMGQEVILRCVPISNHLYFYWYRQILGQKVEFLVSFYNNEISEKSEIFDDQFSVERPDGSNFTLKIRSTKLEDSAMYFCASSSQVVGNQPQHFGDGTRLSIL.

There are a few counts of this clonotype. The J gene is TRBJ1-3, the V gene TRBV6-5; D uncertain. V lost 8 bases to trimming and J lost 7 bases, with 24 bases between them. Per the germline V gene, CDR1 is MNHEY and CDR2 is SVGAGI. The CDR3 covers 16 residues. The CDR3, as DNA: TGTGCCAGCTCCCCTCGGGGAGCGGTGGGTTGGAACACCATATATTTT. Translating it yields CASSPRGAVGWNTIYF.

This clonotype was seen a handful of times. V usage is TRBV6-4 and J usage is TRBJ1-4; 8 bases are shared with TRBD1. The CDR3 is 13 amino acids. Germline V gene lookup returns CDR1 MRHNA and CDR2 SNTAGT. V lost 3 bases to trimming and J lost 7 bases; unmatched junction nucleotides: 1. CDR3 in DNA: TGTGCCAGCAGTGAAACAGGGGGTGAAAAACTGTTTTTT. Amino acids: CASSETGGEKLFF.

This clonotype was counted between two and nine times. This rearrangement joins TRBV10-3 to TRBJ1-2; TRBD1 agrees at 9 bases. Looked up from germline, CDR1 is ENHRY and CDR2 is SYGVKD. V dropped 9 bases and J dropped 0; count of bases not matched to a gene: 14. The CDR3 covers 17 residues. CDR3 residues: CAIKPGQGIQSNYGYTF. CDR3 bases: TGTGCCATTAAACCGGGACAGGGTATCCAGTCTAACTATGGCTACACCTTC.

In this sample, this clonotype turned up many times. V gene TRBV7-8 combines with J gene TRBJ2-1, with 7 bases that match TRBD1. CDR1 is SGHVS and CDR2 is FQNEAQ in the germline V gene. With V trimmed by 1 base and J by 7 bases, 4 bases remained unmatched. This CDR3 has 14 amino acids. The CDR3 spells CASSLGTGPNEQFF. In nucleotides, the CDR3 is TGTGCCAGCAGCTTAGGGACAGGTCCGAATGAGCAGTTCTTC.

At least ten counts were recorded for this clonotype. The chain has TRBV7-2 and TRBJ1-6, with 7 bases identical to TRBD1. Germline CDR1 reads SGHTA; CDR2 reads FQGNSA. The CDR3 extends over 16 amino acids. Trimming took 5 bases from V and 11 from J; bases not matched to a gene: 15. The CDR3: CASSVLRQGVPPPLHF. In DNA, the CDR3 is TGTGCCAGCAGCGTGCTGAGACAGGGAGTTCCACCACCCCTCCACTTT.

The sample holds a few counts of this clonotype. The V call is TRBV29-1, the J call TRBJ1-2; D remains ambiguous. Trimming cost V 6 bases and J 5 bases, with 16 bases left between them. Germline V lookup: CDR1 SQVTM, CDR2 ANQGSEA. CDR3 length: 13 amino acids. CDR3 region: CSVRFAQNYGYTF. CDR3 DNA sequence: TGCAGCGTCCGCTTCGCTCAAAATTATGGCTACACCTTC.

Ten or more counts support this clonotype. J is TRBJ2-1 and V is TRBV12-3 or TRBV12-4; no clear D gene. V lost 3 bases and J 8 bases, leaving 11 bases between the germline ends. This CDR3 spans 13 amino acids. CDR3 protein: CASSFPLPDEQFF. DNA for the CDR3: TGTGCCAGCAGTTTTCCCCTGCCGGATGAGCAGTTCTTC.

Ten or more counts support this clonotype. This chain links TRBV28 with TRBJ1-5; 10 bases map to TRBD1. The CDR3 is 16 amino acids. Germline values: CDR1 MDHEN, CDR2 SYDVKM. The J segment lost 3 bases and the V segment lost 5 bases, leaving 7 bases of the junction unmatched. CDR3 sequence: CASSPYGQGDNQPQHF. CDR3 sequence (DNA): TGTGCCAGCAGTCCCTACGGACAGGGGGACAATCAGCCCCAGCATTTT.

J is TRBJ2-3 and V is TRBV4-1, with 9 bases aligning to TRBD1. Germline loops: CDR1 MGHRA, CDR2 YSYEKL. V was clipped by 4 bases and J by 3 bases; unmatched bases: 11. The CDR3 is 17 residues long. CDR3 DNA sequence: TGCGCCAGCAGCCTAGCCCCTCCGGGACAGGGAACAGATACGCAGTATTTT. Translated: CASSLAPPGQGTDTQYF.

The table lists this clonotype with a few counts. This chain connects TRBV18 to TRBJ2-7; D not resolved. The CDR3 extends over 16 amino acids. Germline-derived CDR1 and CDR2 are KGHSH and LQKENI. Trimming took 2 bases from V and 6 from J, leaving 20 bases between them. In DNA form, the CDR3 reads TGTGCCAGCTCACCAGGTTTTGGCGCCCACGGCGGCGAGCAGTACTTC. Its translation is CASSPGFGAHGGEQYF.

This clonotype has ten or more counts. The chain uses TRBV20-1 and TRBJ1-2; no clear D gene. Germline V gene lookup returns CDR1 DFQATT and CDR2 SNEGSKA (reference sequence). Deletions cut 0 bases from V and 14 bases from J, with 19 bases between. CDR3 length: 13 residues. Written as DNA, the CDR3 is TGCAGTGCTAGAGAGGAATCCCGGTCAGCTGAAACCTTC. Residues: CSAREESRSAETF.

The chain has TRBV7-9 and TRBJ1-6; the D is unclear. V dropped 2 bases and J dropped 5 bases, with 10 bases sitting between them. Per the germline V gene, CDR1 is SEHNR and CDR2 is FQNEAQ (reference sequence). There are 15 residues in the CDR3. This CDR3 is CASSLQSRNNSPLHF. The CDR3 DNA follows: TGTGCCAGCAGCTTACAGTCAAGAAATAATTCACCCCTCCACTTT. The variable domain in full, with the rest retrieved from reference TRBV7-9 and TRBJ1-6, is DTGVSQNPRHKITKRGQNVTFRCDPISEHNRLYWYRQTLGQGPEFLTYFQNEAQLEKSRLLSDRFSAERPKGSFSTLEIQRTEQGDSAMYLCASSLQSRNNSPLHFGNGTRLTVT.

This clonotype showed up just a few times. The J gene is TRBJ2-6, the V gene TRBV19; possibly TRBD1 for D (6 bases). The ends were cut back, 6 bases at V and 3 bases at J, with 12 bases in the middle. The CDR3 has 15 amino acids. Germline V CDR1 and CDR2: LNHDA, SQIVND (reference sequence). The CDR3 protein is CASSHTGFGANVLTF. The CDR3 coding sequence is TGTGCCAGTAGCCACACAGGGTTTGGGGCCAACGTCCTGACTTTC.

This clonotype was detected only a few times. In DNA form, the CDR3 reads TGTGCCAGCAGGACAGGGGGCTACAGCACAGATACGCAGTATTTT. Translation gives CASRTGGYSTDTQYF. The rearrangement links TRBV28 to TRBJ2-3; 10 positions agree with TRBD1. The CDR3 is made up of 15 amino acids. V trimming: 6 bases; J trimming: 0 bases; junction bases outside the gene matches: 3. CDR1 MDHEN and CDR2 SYDVKM come from the germline V gene.

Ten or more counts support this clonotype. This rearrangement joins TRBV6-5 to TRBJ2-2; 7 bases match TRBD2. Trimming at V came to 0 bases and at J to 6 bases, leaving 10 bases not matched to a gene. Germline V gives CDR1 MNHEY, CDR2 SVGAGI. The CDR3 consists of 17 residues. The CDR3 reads CASSYSRLGAGAGELFF. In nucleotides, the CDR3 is TGTGCCAGCAGTTACTCGAGACTCGGGGCGGGGGCCGGGGAGCTGTTTTTT.

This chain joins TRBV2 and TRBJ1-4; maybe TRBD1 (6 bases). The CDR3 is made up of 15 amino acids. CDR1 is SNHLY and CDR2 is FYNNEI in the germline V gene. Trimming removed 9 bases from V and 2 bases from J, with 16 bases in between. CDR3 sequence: CASSPSGATNEKLFF. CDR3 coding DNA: TGTGCCAGTAGTCCTTCGGGGGCGACTAATGAAAAACTGTTTTTT.

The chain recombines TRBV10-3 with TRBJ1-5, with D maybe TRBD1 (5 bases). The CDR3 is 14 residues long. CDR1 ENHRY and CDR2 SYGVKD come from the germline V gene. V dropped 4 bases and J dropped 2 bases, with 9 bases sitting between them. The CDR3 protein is CAISGTRGNQPQHF. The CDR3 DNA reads TGTGCCATCAGTGGGACACGGGGCAATCAGCCCCAGCATTTT.

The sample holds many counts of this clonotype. The CDR3 sequence is CSATPGGIGNQPQHF. CDR3 coding DNA: TGCAGTGCTACCCCAGGGGGGATCGGCAATCAGCCCCAGCATTTT. The chain carries TRBV20-1 and TRBJ1-5; the match to TRBD1 covers 7 bases. The V gene end was trimmed by 4 bases and the J gene end by 2 bases; junction bases not matched to a gene: 8. Germline CDR1 reads DFQATT; CDR2 reads SNEGSKA (reference sequence). The CDR3 is made up of 15 amino acids.

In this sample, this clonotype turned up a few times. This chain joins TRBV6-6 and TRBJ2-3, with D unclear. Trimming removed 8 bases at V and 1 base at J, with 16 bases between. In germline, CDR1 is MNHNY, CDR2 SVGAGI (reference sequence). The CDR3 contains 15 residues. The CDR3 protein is CASRPNSEGTDTQYF. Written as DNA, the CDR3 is TGTGCCAGCCGACCTAATAGTGAAGGCACAGATACGCAGTATTTT.

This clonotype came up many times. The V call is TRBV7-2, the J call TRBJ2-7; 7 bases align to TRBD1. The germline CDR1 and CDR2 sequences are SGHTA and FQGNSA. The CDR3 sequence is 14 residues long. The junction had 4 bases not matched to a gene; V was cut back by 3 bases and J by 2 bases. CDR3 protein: CASSLTGLPYEQYF. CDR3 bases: TGTGCCAGCAGCTTGACAGGGCTGCCCTACGAGCAGTACTTC.

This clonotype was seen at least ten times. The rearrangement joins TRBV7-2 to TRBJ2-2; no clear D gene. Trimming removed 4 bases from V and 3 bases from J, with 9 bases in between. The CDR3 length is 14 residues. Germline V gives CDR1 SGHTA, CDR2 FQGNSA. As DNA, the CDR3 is TGTGCCAGCAGCTCGAACCTTCACACCGGGGAGCTGTTTTTT. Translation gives CASSSNLHTGELFF.

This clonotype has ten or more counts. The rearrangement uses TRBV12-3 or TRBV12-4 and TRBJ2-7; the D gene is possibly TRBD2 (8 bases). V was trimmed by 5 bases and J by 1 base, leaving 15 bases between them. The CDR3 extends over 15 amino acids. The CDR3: CASSRGGQLSYEQYF. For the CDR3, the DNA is TGTGCCAGCAGTCGGGGGGGACAGTTATCCTACGAGCAGTACTTC.

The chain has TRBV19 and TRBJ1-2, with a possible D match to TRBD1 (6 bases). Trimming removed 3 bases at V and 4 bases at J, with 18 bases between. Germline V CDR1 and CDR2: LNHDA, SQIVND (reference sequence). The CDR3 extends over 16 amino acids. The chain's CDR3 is CASSIRTERRRYGYTF. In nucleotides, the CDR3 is TGTGCCAGTAGTATCCGGACAGAACGTCGCCGCTATGGCTACACCTTC.

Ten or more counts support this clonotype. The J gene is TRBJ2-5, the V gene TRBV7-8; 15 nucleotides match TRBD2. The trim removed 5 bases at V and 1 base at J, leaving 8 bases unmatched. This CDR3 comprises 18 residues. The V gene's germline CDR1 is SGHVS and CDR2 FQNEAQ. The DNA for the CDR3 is TGTGCCAGCAGCCCCGGGACTAGCGGGGGGCTCCCCCAAGAGACCCAGTACTTC. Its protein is CASSPGTSGGLPQETQYF.

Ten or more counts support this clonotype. The chain's CDR3 is CASSLGGGNDYGYTF. The CDR3 DNA follows: TGTGCCAGCAGCTTAGGGGGGGGGAACGACTATGGCTACACCTTC. The chain links TRBV7-2 to TRBJ1-2; weak D call: TRBD1 (5 bases). V was cut by 1 base and J by 3 bases, with 12 bases left in between. The CDR3 has 15 residues. The V gene's germline CDR1 is SGHTA and CDR2 FQGNSA.

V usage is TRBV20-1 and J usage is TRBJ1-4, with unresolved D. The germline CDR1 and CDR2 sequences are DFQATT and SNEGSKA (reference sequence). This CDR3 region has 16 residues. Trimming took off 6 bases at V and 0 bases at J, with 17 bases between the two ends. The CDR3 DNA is TGCAGTGCCACTCATCTGCGACCGACAACTAATGAAAAACTGTTTTTT. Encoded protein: CSATHLRPTTNEKLFF.

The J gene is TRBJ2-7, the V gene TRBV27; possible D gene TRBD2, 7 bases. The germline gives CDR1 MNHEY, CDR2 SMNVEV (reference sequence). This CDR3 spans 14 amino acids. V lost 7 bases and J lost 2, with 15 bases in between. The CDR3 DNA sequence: TGTGCCAGCAAAGAAACAGGGACTACCTACGAGCAGTACTTC. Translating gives CASKETGTTYEQYF.

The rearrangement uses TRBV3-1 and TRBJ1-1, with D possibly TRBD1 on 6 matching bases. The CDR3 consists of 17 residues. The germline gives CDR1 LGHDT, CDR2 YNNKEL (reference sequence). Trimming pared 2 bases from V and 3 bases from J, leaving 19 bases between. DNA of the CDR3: TGTGCCAGCAGCCAAAGAGGGTCTGGCGCAGGGGACACTGAAGCTTTCTTT. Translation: CASSQRGSGAGDTEAFF. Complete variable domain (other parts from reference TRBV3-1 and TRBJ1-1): DTAVSQTPKYLVTQMGNDKSIKCEQNLGHDTMYWYKQDSKKFLKIMFSYNNKELIINETVPNRFSPKSPDKAHLNLHINSLELGDSAVYFCASSQRGSGAGDTEAFFGQGTRLTVV.